One sample yielded the 3 T cell receptor beta chains listed below, sequenced in a study of OX40 agonist ivuxolimab in advanced cancers. The method was immunoSEQ multiplex PCR; TCRdb's version includes in-frame clones alone and lacks a portion of them. The sample includes 50,000 to 65,000 clones, 88% of them seen just once. The sample here was CD4+ or CD8+ T cells sorted from blood, taken in a trial of the OX40 agonist ivuxolimab. The receptors derive from an adult with an advanced solid tumor such as melanoma, head and neck, liver or kidney cancer.

This clone was seen more than once but under ten times. The chain has TRBV30 and TRBJ1-6; D not certain. V was shortened by 4 bases and J by 0 bases, with 10 bases between the two germline ends. The CDR3 loop spans 15 amino acids. Germline CDR1 GTSNPN, CDR2 SVGIG (reference sequence). DNA for the CDR3: TGTGCCTGGAAACCTCCGAGCTCCTATAATTCACCCCTCCACTTT. Amino acid sequence: CAWKPPSSYNSPLHF.

The J gene is TRBJ2-4, the V gene TRBV19; unclear D gene. The CDR3 has 11 residues. V lost 3 bases and J lost 7, with 4 bases in between. Germline V CDR1 and CDR2: LNHDA, SQIVND (reference sequence). The CDR3 DNA reads TGTGCCAGTAGTATTGGGAACATTCAGTACTTC. Translation gives CASSIGNIQYF.

This chain uses TRBV7-9 with TRBJ2-4; possible D gene TRBD2, 7 bases. Trimming took off 0 bases at V and 8 bases at J, with 11 bases between the two ends. Germline CDR1 is SEHNR and CDR2 is FQNEAQ (reference sequence). This CDR3 has 14 amino acids. The CDR3 is CASSLAGGADIQYF. The DNA for the CDR3 is TGTGCCAGCAGCTTAGCAGGGGGGGCGGACATTCAGTACTTC.